This T cell receptor (beta chain) stems from a study of shared clonotypes between healthy human individuals. Study-wide results and caveats: Donor clonotype sharing was expected to depend on sequencing depth. Generation probability values for non-shared clonotypes were lower than those for clonotypes shared by all four donors.

Generated by immunoSEQ multiplex PCR, the TCRdb table keeps only in-frame clones and is missing some. The sample shows about 2.5 million clones, roughly 90% of them seen only once. To note about this clone: Its specificity is unknown.

V lost 6 bases and J lost 9, with 18 bases in between. The CDR3 runs 13 residues. Germline V gene sequence: CDR1 MNHEY, CDR2 SMNVEV (reference sequence). Sequenced sample: naive CD4+ T cells from PBMCs. Subset indicated: CD45RA+ positively selected. The receptor was derived from a young man in good health. Some clones in this sample may be carry-over from other donors' samples. The chain uses TRBV27 and TRBJ2-7; D tentatively reads TRBD1 or TRBD2 (5 bases each). The CDR3 DNA sequence: TGTGCCAGCAGGCCGACGGGACGATTGAGGCAGTACTTC. Amino acid sequence: CASRPTGRLRQYF.